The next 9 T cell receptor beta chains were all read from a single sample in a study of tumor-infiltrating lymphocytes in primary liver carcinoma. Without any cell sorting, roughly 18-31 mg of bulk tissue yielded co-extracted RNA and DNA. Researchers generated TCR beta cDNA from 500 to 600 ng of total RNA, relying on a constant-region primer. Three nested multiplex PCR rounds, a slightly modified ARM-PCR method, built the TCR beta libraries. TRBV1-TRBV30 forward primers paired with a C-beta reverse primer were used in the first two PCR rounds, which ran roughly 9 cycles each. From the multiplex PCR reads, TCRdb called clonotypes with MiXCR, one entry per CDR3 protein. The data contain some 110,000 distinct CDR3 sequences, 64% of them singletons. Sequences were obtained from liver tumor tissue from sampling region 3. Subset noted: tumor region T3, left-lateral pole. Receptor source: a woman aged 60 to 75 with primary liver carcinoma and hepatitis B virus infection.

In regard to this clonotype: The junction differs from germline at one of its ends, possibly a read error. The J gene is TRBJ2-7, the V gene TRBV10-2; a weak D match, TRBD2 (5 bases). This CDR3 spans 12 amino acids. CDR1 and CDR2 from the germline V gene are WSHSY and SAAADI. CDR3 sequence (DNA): TGCGCCAACAGTGAACGGACTGACGAGCAGTACTTC. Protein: CANSERTDEQYF.

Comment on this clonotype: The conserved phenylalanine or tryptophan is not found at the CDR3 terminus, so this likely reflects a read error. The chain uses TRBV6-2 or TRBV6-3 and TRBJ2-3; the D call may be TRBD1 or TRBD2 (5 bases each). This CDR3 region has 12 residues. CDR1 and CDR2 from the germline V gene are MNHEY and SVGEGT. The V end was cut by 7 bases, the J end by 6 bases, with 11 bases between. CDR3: CASKGSLDTQYV. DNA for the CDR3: TGTGCCAGCAAGGGGAGCTTGGATACGCAGTATGTT.

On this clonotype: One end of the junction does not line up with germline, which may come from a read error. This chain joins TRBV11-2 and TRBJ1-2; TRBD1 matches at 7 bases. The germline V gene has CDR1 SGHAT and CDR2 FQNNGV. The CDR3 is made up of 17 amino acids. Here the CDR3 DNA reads TGTGCTAGCAGCCCCTCCAGGGACAGACATAAAAACTATGGCTACACCTTT. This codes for CASSPSRDRHKNYGYTF.

The DNA for the CDR3 is TGCGTCAACAGCCAGGACGTTACAGGGACGGGTGGCTACACCTTC. Translating it yields CVNSQDVTGTGGYTF. The chain combines TRBV4-1 with TRBJ1-2; weak D call: TRBD1 (6 bases). The CDR3 extends over 15 amino acids. From germline, CDR1 is MGHRA and CDR2 YSYEKL.

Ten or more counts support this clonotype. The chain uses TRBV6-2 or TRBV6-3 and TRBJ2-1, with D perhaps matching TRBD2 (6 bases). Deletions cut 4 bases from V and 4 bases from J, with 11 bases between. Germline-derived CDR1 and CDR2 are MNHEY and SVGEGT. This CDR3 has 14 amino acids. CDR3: CASSLAEAYNEQFF. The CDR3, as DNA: TGTGCCAGCAGTTTAGCGGAGGCGTACAATGAGCAGTTCTTC.

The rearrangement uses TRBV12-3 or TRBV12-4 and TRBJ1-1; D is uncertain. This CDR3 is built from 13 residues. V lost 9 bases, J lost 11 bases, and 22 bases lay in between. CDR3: CARSKAGSRRAFF. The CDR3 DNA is TGTGCCAGGAGCAAAGCAGGTTCCCGTAGGGCTTTCTTT.

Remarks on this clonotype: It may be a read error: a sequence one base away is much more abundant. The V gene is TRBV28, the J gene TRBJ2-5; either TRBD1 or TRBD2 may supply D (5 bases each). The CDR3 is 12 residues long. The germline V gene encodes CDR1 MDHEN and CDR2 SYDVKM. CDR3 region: CASTIRGETQHF. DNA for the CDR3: TGTGCCAGCACTATTCGAGGGGAGACCCAGCACTTC. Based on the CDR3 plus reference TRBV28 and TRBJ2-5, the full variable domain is DVKVTQSSRYLVKRTGEKVFLECVQDMDHENMFWYRQDPGLGLRLIYFSYDVKMKEKGDIPEGYSVSREKKERFSLILESASTNQTSMYLCASTIRGETQHFGPGTRLLVL.

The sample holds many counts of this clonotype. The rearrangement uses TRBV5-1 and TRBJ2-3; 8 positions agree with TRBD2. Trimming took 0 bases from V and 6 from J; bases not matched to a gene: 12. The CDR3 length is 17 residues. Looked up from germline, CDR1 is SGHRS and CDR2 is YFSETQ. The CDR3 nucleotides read TGCGCCAGCAGCTTGGCGACCAATGCGGGAGGCGGGGATACGCAGTATTTT. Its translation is CASSLATNAGGGDTQYF. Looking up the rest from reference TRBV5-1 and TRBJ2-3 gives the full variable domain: KAGVTQTPRYLIKTRGQQVTLSCSPISGHRSVSWYQQTPGQGLQFLFEYFSETQRNKGNFPGRFSGRQFSNSRSEMNVSTLELGDSALYLCASSLATNAGGGDTQYFGPGTRLTVL.

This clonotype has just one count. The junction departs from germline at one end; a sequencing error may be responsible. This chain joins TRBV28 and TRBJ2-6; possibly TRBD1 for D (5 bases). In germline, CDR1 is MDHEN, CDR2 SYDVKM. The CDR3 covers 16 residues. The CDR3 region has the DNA TGTGCCAGCAGTCACAGGAAACCCACTGGGGCCATCGTCCTGACTTTC. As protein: CASSHRKPTGAIVLTF. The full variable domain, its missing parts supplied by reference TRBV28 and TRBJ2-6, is DVKVTQSSRYLVKRTGEKVFLECVQDMDHENMFWYRQDPGLGLRLIYFSYDVKMKEKGDIPEGYSVSREKKERFSLILESASTNQTSMYLCASSHRKPTGAIVLTFGAGSRLTVL.